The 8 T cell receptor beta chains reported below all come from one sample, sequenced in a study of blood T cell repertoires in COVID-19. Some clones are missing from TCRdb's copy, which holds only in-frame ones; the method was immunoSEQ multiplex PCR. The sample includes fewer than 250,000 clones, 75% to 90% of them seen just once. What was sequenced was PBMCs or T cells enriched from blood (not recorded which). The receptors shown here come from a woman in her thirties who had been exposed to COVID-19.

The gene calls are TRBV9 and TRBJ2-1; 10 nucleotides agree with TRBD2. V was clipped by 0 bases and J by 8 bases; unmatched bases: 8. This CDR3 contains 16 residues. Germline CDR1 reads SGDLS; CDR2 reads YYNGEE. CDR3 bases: TGTGCCAGCAGCGTAGTTGGGCTAGCGGGAGCCCATGAGCAGTTCTTC. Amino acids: CASSVVGLAGAHEQFF.

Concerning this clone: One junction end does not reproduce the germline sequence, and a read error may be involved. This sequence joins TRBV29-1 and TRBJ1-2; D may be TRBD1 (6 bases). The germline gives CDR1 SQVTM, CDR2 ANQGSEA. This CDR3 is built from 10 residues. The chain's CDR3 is CSVGADRPCF. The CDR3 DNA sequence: TGCAGCGTTGGTGCTGACAGGCCGTGCTTC.

DNA of the CDR3: TGTGCCAGCAGGACTAGCGGTGGCACAGATACGCAGTATTTT. This gives the protein CASRTSGGTDTQYF. This chain links TRBV10-3 with TRBJ2-3; TRBD2 aligns across 10 bases. CDR1 and CDR2 (germline): ENHRY, SYGVKD. The CDR3 has 14 residues. The junction had 5 bases not matched to a gene; V was cut back by 10 bases and J by 1 base.

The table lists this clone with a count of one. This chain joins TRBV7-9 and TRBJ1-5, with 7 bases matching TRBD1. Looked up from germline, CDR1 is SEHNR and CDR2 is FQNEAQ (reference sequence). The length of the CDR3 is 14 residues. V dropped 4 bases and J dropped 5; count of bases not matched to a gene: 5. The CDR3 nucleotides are TGTGCCAGCAGCTCCCATACAGGGGATCAGCCCCAGCATTTT. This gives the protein CASSSHTGDQPQHF.

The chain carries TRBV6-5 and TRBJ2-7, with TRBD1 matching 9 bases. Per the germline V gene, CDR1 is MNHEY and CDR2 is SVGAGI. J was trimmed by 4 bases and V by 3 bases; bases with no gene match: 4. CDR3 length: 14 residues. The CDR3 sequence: CASSYFGTGYEQYF. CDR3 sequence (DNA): TGTGCCAGCAGTTATTTTGGGACAGGGTACGAGCAGTACTTC.

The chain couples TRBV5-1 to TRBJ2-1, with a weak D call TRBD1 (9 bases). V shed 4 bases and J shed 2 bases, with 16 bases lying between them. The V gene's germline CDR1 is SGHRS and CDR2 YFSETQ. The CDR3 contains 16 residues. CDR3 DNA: TGCGCCAGCAGCCCGGGGGGGACAGGGACCTACAATGAGCAGTTCTTC. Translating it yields CASSPGGTGTYNEQFF.

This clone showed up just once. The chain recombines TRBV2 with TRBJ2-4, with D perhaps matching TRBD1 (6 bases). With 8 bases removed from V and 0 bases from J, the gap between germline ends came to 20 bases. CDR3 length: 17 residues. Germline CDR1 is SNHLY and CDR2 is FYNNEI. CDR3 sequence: CASRAGQISLAKNIQYF. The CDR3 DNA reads TGTGCCAGCCGAGCAGGACAGATCTCGTTAGCCAAAAACATTCAGTACTTC. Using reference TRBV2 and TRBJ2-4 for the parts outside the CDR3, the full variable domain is EPEVTQTPSHQVTQMGQEVILRCVPISNHLYFYWYRQILGQKVEFLVSFYNNEISEKSEIFDDQFSVERPDGSNFTLKIRSTKLEDSAMYFCASRAGQISLAKNIQYFGAGTRLSVL.

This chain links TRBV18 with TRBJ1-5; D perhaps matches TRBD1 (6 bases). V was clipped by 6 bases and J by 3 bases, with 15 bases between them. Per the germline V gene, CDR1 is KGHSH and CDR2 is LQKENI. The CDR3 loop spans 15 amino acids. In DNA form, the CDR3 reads TGTGCCAGCTCCCAATGGACAGATTACAATCAGCCCCAGCATTTT. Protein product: CASSQWTDYNQPQHF.